This TCR beta chain was captured by sequencing in a study of blood T cell repertoires in COVID-19 (dated by TCRdb to 2019 to 2021). Some background on the complete study: Samples covering the acute and convalescent phases of COVID-19 were provided by collaborators in the United States, Italy and Spain. The dataset comprised deeply sampled blood TCRbeta repertoires from subjects exposed to, actively infected with, or recovered from COVID-19. The prospective study material was composed of cDNA or gDNA derived from T cells, B-cell-depleted T cells, or PBMCs. The sample metadata nearly always contained a de-identified subject ID, COVID-19 status, age in years and sex. A freely available public database, intended as a resource for researchers studying the immune response to SARS-CoV-2, is where the repertoires were released. Where available, HLA class I and class II types were taken from metadata supplied by the sample provider and were not determined by assay-based typing. Samples were obtained from the ongoing ImmuneRACE study (first 160 participants) and from 1,000 to 1,500 subjects provided by 6 global collaborators.

At the junction V is shortened by 1 base and J by 0 bases, with 12 bases in between. Looking up the germline V gene (reference sequence) yields CDR1 LGHDT and CDR2 YNNKEL. The CDR3 sequence holds 16 residues, the cysteine and phenylalanine included. The kept DNA is CDR3 alone, 48 bases in frame from the first base. Study-wide findings and limitations: How much clinical and demographic metadata was included differed by source and by participant, and the metadata was provided uncurated.

Regarding this clone: Its antigen remains unidentified. Base qualities are not at hand, and no much larger clone is one base apart.

TCRbeta CDR3 regions were amplified from genomic DNA by means of the immunoSEQ Assay, a bias-controlled multiplex PCR. The authors' analysis ran thus. The number of nucleated cells in each sample was estimated by amplification of reference gene primers within the assay. Sequence reads were collapsed and filtered to measure the absolute abundance of every unique TCRbeta CDR3 rearrangement. Productive Simpson clonality was computed per sample as the square root of Simpson's diversity index over productive rearrangements. TCRdb carries this immuneACCESS record with in-frame sequences only. Its versions omit some clonotypes, under half of them owing to an unresolved V gene in the studies checked, with the rest unexplained. V and J calls plus clone size are reproduced from that table; the DNA served to infer D and trimming. The sample table contains about 200,000 clones; only one count was recorded for approximately 94% of them. Around 0.8% of the sample goes to the ten largest clones.

At one collaborating source in Seattle, patients were enrolled during active infection and were followed longitudinally through the course of disease. Whole blood was collected in K2EDTA tubes by collaborating institutions according to the institutions' own protocols. Collaborator samples were shipped for TCRbeta analysis as frozen whole blood, isolated PBMCs, or DNA extracted from either sample type. Sequences were obtained from peripheral blood. The TCR comes from a young man with COVID-19, enrolled during active disease. Recombination joined TRBV3-1 (or the pseudogene TRBV3-2) with TRBJ1-2; TRBD1 could be the D gene, as 5 bases match. The nucleotide sequence reads TGTGCCAGCAGCCAAGCGACGGGGGAGTCTAACTATGGCTACACCTTC. It codes for CASSQATGESNYGYTF.